This T cell receptor (beta chain) originates from a study of blood T cell repertoires in COVID-19. The wider study: COVID-19 samples from acute and convalescent phases originated in the United States, Italy and Spain. PBMCs, B-cell-depleted T cells, or T cells provided the cDNA or gDNA that made up the material.

Measured with immunoSEQ multiplex PCR; TCRdb has only the in-frame clones, and not every one. The sample consists of some 290,000 clones, 83% of them appearing once. The CDR3 has 13 residues. The V gene lost 0 bases and the J gene lost 6 bases, with 8 bases spanning the gap. From germline, CDR1 is LNHNV and CDR2 YYDKDF (reference sequence). This clonotype was sampled from a man between 60 and 75 years old who had recovered from COVID-19. The chain employs TRBV15 and TRBJ2-5; perhaps TRBD2 as D (5 bases). The sequencing sample was made of peripheral blood. For the CDR3, the DNA is TGTGCCACCAGCAGAGACTGGGAGAAGACCCAGTACTTC. Protein: CATSRDWEKTQYF.